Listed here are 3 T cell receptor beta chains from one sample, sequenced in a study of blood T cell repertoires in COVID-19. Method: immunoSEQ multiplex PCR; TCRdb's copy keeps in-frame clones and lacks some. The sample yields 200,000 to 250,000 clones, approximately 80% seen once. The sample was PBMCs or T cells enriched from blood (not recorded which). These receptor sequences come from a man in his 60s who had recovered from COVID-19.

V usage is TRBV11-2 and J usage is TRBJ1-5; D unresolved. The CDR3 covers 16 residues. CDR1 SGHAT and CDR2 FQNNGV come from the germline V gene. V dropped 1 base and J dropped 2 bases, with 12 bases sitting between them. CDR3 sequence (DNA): TGTGCCAGCAGCTTAGTTCGGGGTTTCGGCAATCAGCCCCAGCATTTT. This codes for CASSLVRGFGNQPQHF.

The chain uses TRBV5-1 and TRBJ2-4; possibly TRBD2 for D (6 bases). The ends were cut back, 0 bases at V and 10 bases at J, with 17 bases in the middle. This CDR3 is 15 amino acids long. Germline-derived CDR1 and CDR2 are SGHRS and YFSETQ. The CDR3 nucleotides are TGCGCCAGCAGCTTGGGCGGGGACCGCCCCAAGATTCAGTACTTC. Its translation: CASSLGGDRPKIQYF. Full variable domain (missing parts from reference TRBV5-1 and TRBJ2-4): KAGVTQTPRYLIKTRGQQVTLSCSPISGHRSVSWYQQTPGQGLQFLFEYFSETQRNKGNFPGRFSGRQFSNSRSEMNVSTLELGDSALYLCASSLGGDRPKIQYFGAGTRLSVL.

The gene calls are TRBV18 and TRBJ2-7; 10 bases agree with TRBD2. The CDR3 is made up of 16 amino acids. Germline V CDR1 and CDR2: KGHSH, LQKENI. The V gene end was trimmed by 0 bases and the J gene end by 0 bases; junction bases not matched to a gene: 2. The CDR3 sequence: CASSPPSGGLSYEQYF. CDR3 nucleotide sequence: TGTGCCAGCTCACCACCTAGCGGGGGGCTCTCCTACGAGCAGTACTTC.